A few counts support the clone carrying this T cell receptor beta chain. Its target is not known. This sample was taken from a study of early T cells in non-severe SARS-CoV-2 infection. CDR3 size: 13 residues. V shed 4 bases and J shed 0 bases, with 6 bases lying between them. The germline CDR1 and CDR2 sequences are MGHRA and YSYEKL. TCRdb fed the 5' RACE reads into MiXCR, producing one record per CDR3 protein. This sample yields more than 70,000 distinct CDR3 sequences, of which 10% to 15% are seen a single time; just over 6.5% belongs to the top ten. Study conclusions and caveats: Matching with VDJdb favored anti-spike CD8 responses (missing private and CD4 specificities).

The TCR comes from an adult who was a healthcare worker with PCR-confirmed SARS-CoV-2 infection or an uninfected control (not recorded which). V is TRBV4-1 and J is TRBJ1-1; D remains ambiguous. Sequencing used whole blood. This CDR3 is CASSPLVNTEAFF. Here the CDR3 DNA reads TGCGCCAGCAGCCCCCTGGTGAACACTGAAGCTTTCTTT.